The T cell receptor (beta chain) under discussion was sequenced for a study of blood T cell repertoires in COVID-19. The assay was immunoSEQ multiplex PCR, and TCRdb's table has in-frame clones only and misses some. The sample lists a few hundred thousand clones; about 87% were seen once. CDR3 length: 18 residues. J lost 7 bases, V lost 2 bases, and 11 bases had no gene match. From germline, CDR1 is SGHTA and CDR2 FQGNSA. This chain uses TRBV7-2 with TRBJ1-4, with 12 positions matching TRBD1. The sequencing input was PBMCs or T cells enriched from blood (not recorded which). The receptor was isolated from a young woman who had recovered from COVID-19. In nucleotides, the CDR3 is TGTGCCAGCAGCTTATATCGGGGACAGGGGGCCAGGCGTGAAAAACTGTTTTTT. Protein sequence: CASSLYRGQGARREKLFF.